Listed below are T cell receptor beta chains from one sample, sequenced in a study of shared clonotypes between healthy human individuals. The protocol was immunoSEQ multiplex PCR, while the TCRdb copy is restricted to in-frame clones and leaves out a portion. The data contain approximately 1.4 million clones, 98% of them singletons. Sequenced sample: naive CD4+ T cells sorted from blood. These receptors were collected from a man younger than 45 in good health. The CDR3 runs from the conserved cysteine through the conserved F or W. A D gene is named only where the DNA matches it firmly. Size is stated for part of the rows, as once, few or many counts, or as a class when the clone is expanded.

J	V	D	size	CDR3	DNA
TRBJ2-7	TRBV2	-	-	CASSEVGILREQYF	TGTGCCAGCAGTGAAGTCGGGATCCTACGAGAGCAGTACTTC
TRBJ2-7	TRBV21-1	-	once	CASHGQAPTYEQYF	TGTGCCAGCCACGGACAGGCCCCAACCTACGAGCAGTACTTC
TRBJ2-7	TRBV5-1	TRBD2	-	CASSALAGGGEQYF	TGCGCCAGCAGCGCACTAGCGGGAGGCGGGGAGCAGTACTTC
TRBJ2-7	TRBV28	TRBD2	-	CASSSSRLAGSYEQYF	TGTGCCAGCAGTTCCTCTCGACTAGCGGGTTCCTACGAGCAGTACTTC
TRBJ2-7	TRBV5-4	-	-	CASSLGAAQLYEQYF	TGTGCCAGCAGCTTGGGGGCCGCTCAGCTCTACGAGCAGTACTTC
TRBJ1-1	TRBV6-1	-	-	CASSESRGTEAFF	TGTGCCAGCAGTGAATCGAGGGGTACTGAAGCTTTCTTT
TRBJ2-7	TRBV18	-	-	CASSPLGDEQYF	TGTGCCAGCTCACCTCTTGGGGACGAGCAGTACTTC
TRBJ2-1	TRBV27	-	-	CASSFDTNNEQFF	TGTGCCAGCAGTTTTGACACCAACAATGAGCAGTTCTTC
TRBJ2-5	TRBV10-2	-	-	CATATNQETQYF	TGCGCCACCGCGACTAACCAAGAGACCCAGTACTTC
TRBJ2-1	TRBV5-4	-	-	CASSAPPQGWEQFF	TGTGCCAGCAGCGCCCCCCCTCAGGGTTGGGAGCAGTTCTTC
TRBJ1-2	TRBV19	-	once	CASQQGNGYGYTF	TGTGCCAGTCAACAGGGAAATGGCTATGGCTACACCTTC
TRBJ2-2	TRBV7-8	-	-	CASSSTRRDTGELFF	TGTGCCAGCAGCTCCACGAGAAGAGACACCGGGGAGCTGTTTTTT
TRBJ2-1	TRBV29-1	TRBD1	-	CSGETGGGLLSQFF	TGCAGCGGTGAAACAGGGGGCGGTTTATTGTCGCAGTTCTTC